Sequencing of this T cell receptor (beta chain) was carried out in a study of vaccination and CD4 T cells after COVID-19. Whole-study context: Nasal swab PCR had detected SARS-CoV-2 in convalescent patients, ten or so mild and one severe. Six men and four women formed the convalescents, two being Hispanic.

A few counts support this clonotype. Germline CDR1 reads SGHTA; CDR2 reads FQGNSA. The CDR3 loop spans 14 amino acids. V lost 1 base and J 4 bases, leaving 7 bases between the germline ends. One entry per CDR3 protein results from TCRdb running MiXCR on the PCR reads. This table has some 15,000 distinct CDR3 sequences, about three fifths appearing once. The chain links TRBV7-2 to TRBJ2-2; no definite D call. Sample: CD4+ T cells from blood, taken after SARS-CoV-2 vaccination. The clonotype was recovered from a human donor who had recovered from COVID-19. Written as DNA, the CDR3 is TGTGCCAGCAGCTTAGGACGGGCCACCGGGGAGCTGTTTTTT. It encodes CASSLGRATGELFF.